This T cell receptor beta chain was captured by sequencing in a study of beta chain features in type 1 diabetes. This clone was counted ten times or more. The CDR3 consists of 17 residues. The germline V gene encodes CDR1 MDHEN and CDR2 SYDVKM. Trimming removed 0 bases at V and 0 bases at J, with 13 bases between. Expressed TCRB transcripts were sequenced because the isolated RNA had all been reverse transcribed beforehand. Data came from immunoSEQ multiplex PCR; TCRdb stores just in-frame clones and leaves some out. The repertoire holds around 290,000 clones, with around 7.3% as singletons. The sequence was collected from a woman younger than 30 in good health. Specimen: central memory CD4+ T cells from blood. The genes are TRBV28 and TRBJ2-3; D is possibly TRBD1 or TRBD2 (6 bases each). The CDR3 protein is CASSLWEGGVSTDTQYF. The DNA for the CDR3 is TGTGCCAGCAGTTTATGGGAGGGGGGAGTCAGCACAGATACGCAGTATTTT.